This T cell receptor (beta chain) originates from a study of identical twins. Study findings and constraints: Memory repertoires lacked the insertion deficit that abundant cord blood beta clonotypes showed. Shared out-of-frame alpha sequences (those common to twins) showed excess low generation probability.

Remarks on this clonotype: Its antigen is not identified.

Healthy Caucasian donors formed the entire cohort. Unique molecular identifiers were present on the cDNA, and a universal primer site came from template switching. In TCRdb, the 5' RACE reads were re-called with MiXCR into one record per CDR3 protein. The sample consists of 510,000 or so distinct CDR3 sequences, about 16% of them appearing once. This same sample was also part of a study on yellow fever vaccine responses in identical twins.

The source is a woman between 18 and 30 years old in good health. The sample consisted of CD4+ T cells sorted from blood.

CDR3 sequence reads: CASRPRPRHEQFF. CDR3 coding DNA: TGTGCCAGCAGGCCGCGCCCTCGGCATGAGCAGTTCTTC. The chain joins TRBV6-1 to TRBJ2-1; D not resolved. This CDR3 is built from 13 residues. The V end lost 6 bases, the J end lost 8 bases, and 14 bases lay between the germline ends. Looked up from germline, CDR1 is MNHNS and CDR2 is SASEGT.